One sample yielded the 23 T cell receptor beta chains listed below, sequenced in a study of OX40 agonist ivuxolimab in advanced cancers. Libraries were prepared by immunoSEQ multiplex PCR; TCRdb keeps only in-frame clonotypes and omits some of them. The sample holds about 100,000 clones, approximately 87% seen once. This material consisted of CD4+ or CD8+ T cells sorted from blood, taken in a trial of the OX40 agonist ivuxolimab. Source of these receptors: an adult with an advanced solid tumor such as melanoma, head and neck, liver or kidney cancer.

The chain couples TRBV30 to TRBJ1-1; D gene ambiguous. V was pared by 4 bases and J by 0 bases, with 9 bases between. The CDR3 covers 13 residues. Germline lookup yields CDR1 GTSNPN and CDR2 SVGIG (reference sequence). The CDR3 protein is CAWTKAMNTEAFF. CDR3 sequence (DNA): TGTGCCTGGACCAAAGCTATGAACACTGAAGCTTTCTTT.

This clone was counted once. The chain joins TRBV7-2 to TRBJ1-3, with D possibly being TRBD1 (5 bases). Germline V gene lookup returns CDR1 SGHTA and CDR2 FQGNSA. CDR3 length: 14 residues. The V and J ends lost 3 bases and 2 bases respectively, with 8 bases between them. CDR3 protein: CASSFRGTGNTIYF. The CDR3 DNA follows: TGTGCCAGCAGCTTTAGGGGAACTGGAAACACCATATATTTT.

The chain combines TRBV6-1 with TRBJ2-6, with D hard to call. V was cut by 1 base and J by 0 bases, with 4 bases left in between. Per the germline V gene, CDR1 is MNHNS and CDR2 is SASEGT. CDR3 length equals 15 residues. The CDR3 region has the DNA TGTGCCAGCAGTGAAGTCGACTCTGGGGCCAACGTCCTGACTTTC. As protein: CASSEVDSGANVLTF.

The chain couples TRBV19 to TRBJ2-7, with D unclear. Germline CDR1 and CDR2: LNHDA and SQIVND (reference sequence). The CDR3 length is 15 residues. Trimming shortened V by 3 bases and J by 2 bases, and 14 bases separated the two germline ends. The CDR3: CASSMRQSRAYEQYF. For the CDR3, the DNA is TGTGCCAGTAGTATGAGACAAAGTAGGGCCTACGAGCAGTACTTC. The whole variable domain, remainder taken from reference TRBV19 and TRBJ2-7, is DGGITQSPKYLFRKEGQNVTLSCEQNLNHDAMYWYRQDPGQGLRLIYYSQIVNDFQKGDIAEGYSVSREKKESFPLTVTSAQKNPTAFYLCASSMRQSRAYEQYFGPGTRLTVT.

The chain carries TRBV19 and TRBJ2-3, with D possibly matching TRBD1 (6 bases). V was shortened by 5 bases and J by 2 bases, with 14 bases between the two germline ends. This CDR3 region has 15 residues. CDR1 and CDR2 from the germline V gene are LNHDA and SQIVND (reference sequence). CDR3 DNA: TGTGCCAGTAGTGGCAGGGGTGGTCCCACAGATACGCAGTATTTT. It specifies CASSGRGGPTDTQYF.

The rearrangement links TRBV27 to TRBJ2-3, with D possibly TRBD2 on 5 matching bases. The V end was cut by 3 bases, the J end by 3 bases, with 16 bases between. The CDR3 spans 16 residues. Germline V gives CDR1 MNHEY, CDR2 SMNVEV (reference sequence). Here the CDR3 reads CASSLRATIRTDTQYF. The CDR3 DNA sequence: TGTGCCAGCAGTTTGAGGGCGACCATAAGGACAGATACGCAGTATTTT.

V and J are TRBV29-1 and TRBJ1-2; the D is unclear. In germline, CDR1 is SQVTM, CDR2 ANQGSEA. The CDR3 length is 12 residues. V dropped 4 bases and J dropped 5 bases, with 11 bases sitting between them. The CDR3 nucleotides are TGCAGCGTTGGGGTCGGAGCATATGGCTACACCTTC. It translates to CSVGVGAYGYTF.

The rearrangement uses TRBV7-2 and TRBJ2-3; D perhaps matches TRBD1 (5 bases). CDR1 and CDR2 (germline): SGHTA, FQGNSA. V lost 2 bases and J 3 bases, leaving 9 bases between the germline ends. CDR3 length equals 14 residues. Here the CDR3 reads CASSLRQGTDTQYF. CDR3 nucleotides: TGTGCCAGCAGCTTAAGGCAGGGAACAGATACGCAGTATTTT.

This sequence joins TRBV7-2 and TRBJ2-2, with TRBD2 matching 11 bases. CDR3 size: 15 residues. The V and J ends lost 2 bases and 6 bases, in that order; junction bases with no gene match: 2. Germline lookup yields CDR1 SGHTA and CDR2 FQGNSA. The CDR3 loop reads CASSLTSGSPGELFF. CDR3 nucleotide sequence: TGTGCCAGCAGCTTAACTAGCGGGAGCCCCGGGGAGCTGTTTTTT.

This chain joins TRBV30 and TRBJ1-2; D may be TRBD1 (5 bases). Trimming cost V 3 bases and J 4 bases, with 12 bases left between them. Germline loops: CDR1 GTSNPN, CDR2 SVGIG (reference sequence). CDR3 size: 13 residues. CDR3 residues: CAWSPSGSYGYTF. The CDR3 bases are TGTGCCTGGAGCCCTTCAGGGAGCTATGGCTACACCTTC.

This chain links TRBV10-3 with TRBJ2-7, with D perhaps matching TRBD1 (6 bases). Per the germline V gene, CDR1 is ENHRY and CDR2 is SYGVKD. Trimming pared 0 bases from V and 8 bases from J, leaving 14 bases between. The CDR3 has 14 residues. The CDR3 coding sequence is TGTGCCATCAGTGAGTCGGGGGCCGCCAGCAAGCAGTACTTC. Translation: CAISESGAASKQYF.

V gene TRBV2 combines with J gene TRBJ2-1; 10 nucleotides line up with TRBD2. In germline, CDR1 is SNHLY, CDR2 FYNNEI. The CDR3 spans 15 residues. V was clipped by 4 bases and J by 7 bases; unmatched bases: 7. CDR3 nucleotides: TGTGCCAGCAGTGGTTGGAGCGGGGGGGCAAATGAGCAGTTCTTC. It specifies CASSGWSGGANEQFF.

This clone was seen a few times. CDR3 DNA sequence: TGTGCCAGCAGCTTCGGACAGGGGCTCGGCGAGCAGTACTTC. This encodes CASSFGQGLGEQYF. V and J are TRBV7-2 and TRBJ2-7; 9 nucleotides match TRBD1. V dropped 3 bases and J dropped 6; count of bases not matched to a gene: 6. The CDR3 covers 14 residues. Per germline, CDR1 SGHTA and CDR2 FQGNSA. The full variable domain, completed using reference TRBV7-2 and TRBJ2-7, is GAGVSQSPSNKVTEKGKDVELRCDPISGHTALYWYRQSLGQGLEFLIYFQGNSAPDKSGLPSDRFSAERTGGSVSTLTIQRTQQEDSAVYLCASSFGQGLGEQYFGPGTRLTVT.

The chain recombines TRBV30 with TRBJ1-5; D remains unclear. Germline CDR1 is GTSNPN and CDR2 is SVGIG (reference sequence). The CDR3 runs 13 residues. V was clipped by 1 base and J by 3 bases, with 7 bases between them. DNA of the CDR3: TGTGCCTGGAGTGGACAAAACAATCAGCCCCAGCATTTT. Translated: CAWSGQNNQPQHF.

V gene TRBV9 combines with J gene TRBJ2-3, with 7 bases identical to TRBD2. Germline CDR1 is SGDLS and CDR2 is YYNGEE. Trimming took 0 bases from V and 0 from J; bases not matched to a gene: 4. This CDR3 has 16 residues. The CDR3 nucleotides are TGTGCCAGCAGCGTAGCCCTACTAGCGAGCACAGATACGCAGTATTTT. As protein: CASSVALLASTDTQYF.

The chain carries TRBV27 and TRBJ2-7, with D perhaps given as TRBD1 or TRBD2 (6 bases each). The CDR3 is made up of 12 amino acids. CDR1 is MNHEY and CDR2 is SMNVEV in the germline V gene (reference sequence). Trimming took 6 bases from V and 5 from J, leaving 11 bases between them. CDR3 sequence (DNA): TGTGCCAGCAGAACAGGGAGGCACGAGCAGTACTTC. It specifies CASRTGRHEQYF.

This clone was recorded a few times. V and J are TRBV4-2 and TRBJ1-1; the D gene is possibly TRBD1 (5 bases). Trimming pared 4 bases from V and 1 base from J, leaving 10 bases between. The CDR3 runs to 14 residues. CDR1 and CDR2 from the germline V gene are LGHNA and YNFKEQ. CDR3 bases: TGTGCCAGCAGCCTAGGGGTACAGAACACTGAAGCTTTCTTT. Its protein is CASSLGVQNTEAFF.

This clone was found once. The rearrangement uses TRBV18 and TRBJ2-7; D gene ambiguous. This CDR3 is built from 13 residues. The germline CDR1 and CDR2 sequences are KGHSH and LQKENI. V lost 6 bases and J 3 bases, leaving 12 bases between the germline ends. CDR3 amino acids: CASSLEWDYEQYF. CDR3 sequence (DNA): TGTGCCAGCTCCCTGGAGTGGGACTACGAGCAGTACTTC.

V is TRBV27 and J is TRBJ1-1, with TRBD1 matching 7 bases. Losses at the gene ends were 2 bases for V and 4 bases for J; bases not matched to a gene: 7. CDR1 is MNHEY and CDR2 is SMNVEV in the germline V gene (reference sequence). This CDR3 is 15 amino acids long. This CDR3 reads CASSLEVTGTTEAFF. The CDR3 region has the DNA TGTGCCAGCAGTTTAGAAGTGACAGGGACCACTGAAGCTTTCTTT.

The chain combines TRBV18 with TRBJ2-1; no definite D call. There are 12 residues in the CDR3. V was cut by 3 bases and J by 10 bases, with 10 bases left in between. From germline, CDR1 is KGHSH and CDR2 LQKENI. The CDR3 loop is CASSPDLSEQFF. The CDR3, as DNA: TGTGCCAGCTCACCGGACCTATCCGAGCAGTTCTTC.

This clone was picked up one time. The chain recombines TRBV6-6 with TRBJ1-5; TRBD1 agrees at 7 bases. This CDR3 is built from 13 residues. The junction had 6 bases not matched to a gene; V was cut back by 6 bases and J by 7 bases. From germline, CDR1 is MNHNY and CDR2 SVGAGI (reference sequence). The DNA of the CDR3 is TGTGCCAGCAGGACGAGGGGGCAGCAGCCCCAGCATTTT. Protein: CASRTRGQQPQHF.

The V and J genes are TRBV7-2 and TRBJ2-7; D uncertain. V was pared by 1 base and J by 6 bases, with 10 bases between. This CDR3 contains 13 residues. Germline CDR1 SGHTA, CDR2 FQGNSA. The CDR3 bases are TGTGCCAGCAGCTTAGAACCCCTATTCGAGCAGTACTTC. It codes for CASSLEPLFEQYF.

This clone showed up just once. The chain employs TRBV5-6 and TRBJ1-6; the D is unclear. Trimming shortened V by 6 bases and J by 1 base, and 14 bases separated the two germline ends. This CDR3 contains 16 residues. CDR1 and CDR2 from the germline V gene are SGHDT and YYEEEE. CDR3 sequence (DNA): TGTGCCAGCACCCGCCAGTCGGGGTCCTATAATTCACCCCTCCACTTT. Translating gives CASTRQSGSYNSPLHF. The variable domain in full, completed from reference TRBV5-6 and TRBJ1-6, reads DAGVTQSPTHLIKTRGQQVTLRCSPKSGHDTVSWYQQALGQGPQFIFQYYEEEERQRGNFPDRFSGHQFPNYSSELNVNALLLGDSALYLCASTRQSGSYNSPLHFGNGTRLTVT.